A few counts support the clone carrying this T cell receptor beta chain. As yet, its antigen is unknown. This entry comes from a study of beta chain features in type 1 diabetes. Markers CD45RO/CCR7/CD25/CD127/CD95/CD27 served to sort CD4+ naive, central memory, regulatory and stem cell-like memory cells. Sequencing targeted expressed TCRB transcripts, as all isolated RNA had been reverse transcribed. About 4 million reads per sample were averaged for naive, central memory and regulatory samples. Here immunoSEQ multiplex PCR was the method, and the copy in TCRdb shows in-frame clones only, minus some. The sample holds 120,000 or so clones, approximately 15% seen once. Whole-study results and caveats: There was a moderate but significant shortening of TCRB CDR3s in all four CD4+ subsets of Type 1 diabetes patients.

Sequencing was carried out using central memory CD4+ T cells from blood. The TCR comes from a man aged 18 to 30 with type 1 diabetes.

The CDR3 sequence: CASSPSASGLGNEQFF. CDR3 bases: TGTGCCAGCAGCCCATCGGCTAGCGGGCTTGGGAATGAGCAGTTCTTC. The V gene is TRBV5-4, the J gene TRBJ2-1; 8 bases align to TRBD2. The CDR3 runs 16 residues. Losses at the gene ends were 4 bases for V and 7 bases for J; bases not matched to a gene: 13. Germline V gives CDR1 SGHNT, CDR2 YYREEE (reference sequence).